This passage covers 18 T cell receptor beta chains from one sample sequenced in a study of T cells in Graves' hyperthyroidism and ophthalmopathy. TCR beta CDR3 sequences were amplified from RNA transcripts. First-round RT-PCR with HTBI primers amplified the TCR CDR3 region. TCRdb analysed the multiplex PCR reads with MiXCR anew, one entry per CDR3 protein. The data show under 400,000 distinct CDR3 sequences, approximately 25% seen once. Material for sequencing was blood. All receptors come from a man aged 45-65 years with Graves' hyperthyroidism.

The V and J genes are TRBV19 and TRBJ1-6; 7 bases are a match to TRBD1. Trimming removed 6 bases from V and 7 bases from J; junction bases left unmatched: 9. Germline V CDR1 and CDR2: LNHDA, SQIVND (reference sequence). The CDR3 is made up of 15 amino acids. Written as DNA, the CDR3 is TGTGCCAGTAGACCGAGGACAGGAGGGAATTCACCCCTCCACTTT. Amino acids: CASRPRTGGNSPLHF.

The chain combines TRBV25-1 with TRBJ1-4; TRBD1 is a possible D gene (6 bases). In germline, CDR1 is MGHDK, CDR2 SYGVNS. The V and J ends lost 3 bases and 0 bases respectively, with 17 bases between them. The CDR3 has 18 amino acids. DNA of the CDR3: TGTGCCAGCAGTGACGGGTTTAGGGGGGCTTCAACTAATGAAAAACTGTTTTTT. Translating it yields CASSDGFRGASTNEKLFF.

This clonotype was seen a handful of times. The CDR3 DNA reads TGTGCCAGCAGCTCCCCGGGACAGGGGGACAATGAGCAGTTCTTC. Translation gives CASSSPGQGDNEQFF. The gene calls are TRBV11-3 and TRBJ2-1; 11 nucleotides match TRBD1. The CDR3 spans 15 residues. In germline, CDR1 is SGHNT, CDR2 YENEEA. J was trimmed by 5 bases and V by 4 bases; bases with no gene match: 4.

The V and J genes are TRBV6-2 or TRBV6-3 and TRBJ1-4; 8 nucleotides line up with TRBD1. Germline V lookup: CDR1 MNHEY, CDR2 SVGEGT. J lost 0 bases, V lost 5 bases, and 8 bases had no gene match. The CDR3 extends over 17 amino acids. In DNA form, the CDR3 reads TGTGCCAGCAGTCAAACGACAGGGGACGCAACTAATGAAAAACTGTTTTTT. Translating gives CASSQTTGDATNEKLFF.

V usage is TRBV20-1 and J usage is TRBJ2-7; 7 nucleotides agree with TRBD2. Losses at the gene ends were 0 bases for V and 4 bases for J; bases not matched to a gene: 9. Germline CDR1 is DFQATT and CDR2 is SNEGSKA (reference sequence). The CDR3 has 15 residues. In nucleotides, the CDR3 is TGCAGTGCTAGAGATCGGTTAGCGGGTCTATACGAGCAGTACTTC. Encoded protein: CSARDRLAGLYEQYF.

The sample holds a few counts of this clonotype. This chain joins TRBV12-3 or TRBV12-4 and TRBJ2-1; D unclear. Between the trimmed V and J ends, which lost 4 bases and 5 bases, there was a span of 6 bases. CDR3 size: 12 residues. The CDR3 here is CASSWVNNEQFF. In DNA form, the CDR3 reads TGTGCCAGCAGTTGGGTTAACAATGAGCAGTTCTTC.

The chain joins TRBV19 to TRBJ1-4, with D uncertain. The CDR3 length is 15 residues. Germline assignment: CDR1 LNHDA and CDR2 SQIVND (reference sequence). V lost 5 bases and J 8 bases, leaving 18 bases between the germline ends. The CDR3 DNA reads as TGTGCCAGTAGTTTGGGTCGACGGCATACGGAAAAACTGTTTTTT. Its protein is CASSLGRRHTEKLFF.

This clonotype was observed a handful of times. The chain links TRBV19 to TRBJ1-5; D not resolved. The CDR3 has 14 amino acids. Trimming cost V 5 bases and J 4 bases, with 12 bases left between them. The germline V gene encodes CDR1 LNHDA and CDR2 SQIVND (reference sequence). CDR3 in amino acids: CASSRRQLNQPQHF. In nucleotides, the CDR3 is TGTGCCAGTAGTCGTAGGCAGTTGAATCAGCCCCAGCATTTT.

This clonotype was detected ten times or more. The chain carries TRBV28 and TRBJ2-5, with 11 bases that match TRBD2. V lost 5 bases, J lost 4 bases, and 9 bases stayed unmatched. The germline CDR1 and CDR2 sequences are MDHEN and SYDVKM. The CDR3 is 16 amino acids. CDR3 sequence reads: CASSRTSGWSRETQYF. Written as DNA, the CDR3 is TGTGCCAGCAGTCGGACTAGCGGGTGGTCGCGAGAGACCCAGTACTTC.

This clonotype appeared a few times. V and J are TRBV11-3 and TRBJ1-3; tentative D call: TRBD1 (6 bases). The CDR3 is 14 amino acids. V was shortened by 5 bases and J by 7 bases, with 15 bases between the two germline ends. Germline V gene data show CDR1 as SGHNT and CDR2 as YENEEA. The CDR3 DNA follows: TGTGCCAGCAGCACCGGGACACTACTCAACACCATATATTTT. Encoded protein: CASSTGTLLNTIYF.

This clonotype appeared a few times. The rearrangement links TRBV11-3 to TRBJ1-4; maybe TRBD1 (5 bases). The V gene's germline CDR1 is SGHNT and CDR2 YENEEA. V lost 5 bases, J lost 6 bases, and 10 bases lay in between. CDR3 length: 13 amino acids. CDR3 sequence reads: CASSPQGYEKLFF. In DNA form, the CDR3 reads TGTGCCAGCAGCCCTCAGGGATATGAAAAACTGTTTTTT.

The chain has TRBV15 and TRBJ1-3; TRBD1 matches at 7 bases. This CDR3 spans 15 amino acids. Germline V gives CDR1 LNHNV, CDR2 YYDKDF (reference sequence). V gave up 3 bases and J gave up 3 bases; unmatched junction bases: 5. CDR3 coding DNA: TGTGCCACCAGCAGGGATGGGACAGTTGGAAACACCATATATTTT. Protein sequence: CATSRDGTVGNTIYF.

This clonotype occurred once. V usage is TRBV12-3 or TRBV12-4 and J usage is TRBJ2-3; 7 bases match TRBD2. The CDR3 has 16 amino acids. The trim removed 1 base at V and 3 bases at J, leaving 7 bases unmatched. This CDR3 is CASSLEGRRGTDTQYF. The CDR3 nucleotides read TGTGCCAGCAGTTTAGAGGGTCGGCGGGGGACAGATACGCAGTATTTT.

This clonotype was counted a single time. The chain uses TRBV7-9 and TRBJ2-3, with 9 bases matching TRBD1. Per germline, CDR1 SEHNR and CDR2 FQNEAQ (reference sequence). The CDR3 covers 16 residues. V was clipped by 4 bases and J by 5 bases; unmatched bases: 10. The CDR3 loop reads CASSSPWTGEEDTQYF. The CDR3 DNA sequence: TGTGCCAGCAGCTCCCCATGGACAGGGGAGGAAGATACGCAGTATTTT. Full variable domain (outside the CDR3, taken from reference TRBV7-9 and TRBJ2-3): DTGVSQNPRHKITKRGQNVTFRCDPISEHNRLYWYRQTLGQGPEFLTYFQNEAQLEKSRLLSDRFSAERPKGSFSTLEIQRTEQGDSAMYLCASSSPWTGEEDTQYFGPGTRLTVL.

V gene TRBV5-1 combines with J gene TRBJ2-1; D is ambiguous. V lost 0 bases to trimming and J lost 0 bases, with 7 bases between them. Germline V gene lookup returns CDR1 SGHRS and CDR2 YFSETQ. This CDR3 contains 15 residues. CDR3 in DNA: TGCGCCAGCAGCTTGGTGTCAAGCTCCTACAATGAGCAGTTCTTC. This gives the protein CASSLVSSSYNEQFF.

The chain links TRBV3-1 to TRBJ2-1; 14 nucleotides match TRBD2. Germline V gives CDR1 LGHDT, CDR2 YNNKEL (reference sequence). The CDR3 is made up of 17 amino acids. Losses at the gene ends were 2 bases for V and 8 bases for J; bases not matched to a gene: 8. The DNA of the CDR3 is TGTGCCAGCAGCCAATCTACCGGACTAGCGGGGGGTTATGAGCAGTTCTTC. Amino acids: CASSQSTGLAGGYEQFF.

This clonotype was observed at least ten times. An end of the junction differs from the germline gene, which may be a read error. This chain joins TRBV7-2 and TRBJ2-1, with a weak D call TRBD2 (5 bases). Germline CDR1 and CDR2: SGHTA and FQGNSA. The CDR3 runs to 15 residues. The CDR3 reads CASSLGAGIYTEQFF. CDR3 nucleotides: TGTGCCAGCAGCTTAGGCGCCGGGATCTACACTGAGCAGTTCTTC.

The rearrangement links TRBV4-1 to TRBJ2-7, with 9 nucleotides matching TRBD2. Germline V lookup: CDR1 MGHRA, CDR2 YSYEKL. The CDR3 contains 14 residues. V lost 2 bases, J lost 2 bases, and 1 base stayed unmatched. The CDR3 sequence: CASSQRLAAYEQYF. CDR3 bases: TGCGCCAGCAGCCAAAGACTAGCGGCCTACGAGCAGTACTTC.